These T cell receptor beta chains were read from a single sample in a study of cytomegalovirus exposure and HLA in healthy donors. Repertoires were generated with immunoSEQ multiplex PCR, while TCRdb's copy carries only in-frame clones and drops some. This sample carries around 40,000 clones, 60% to 85% of them seen once, and the ten largest clones take about 1.5%. Material for sequencing was PBMCs. The receptors were sampled from a young man in good health and CMV-seronegative. Both conserved end residues are part of each CDR3. A D gene is named only where the DNA matches it firmly. Only some rows state a clone size, as once, few, many or a class for expanded clones.

D | J | size | V | CDR3 | DNA
- | TRBJ2-7 | - | TRBV15 | CATSRDRTVSSYEQYF | TGTGCCACCAGCAGAGACAGGACAGTAAGCTCCTACGAGCAGTACTTC
- | TRBJ1-1 | - | TRBV11-2 | CASSLGTLNTEAFF | TGTGCCAGCAGCTTAGGGACACTGAACACTGAAGCTTTCTTT
- | TRBJ1-1 | - | TRBV7-9 | CSSSYGTGHMNTEAFF | TGTTCCAGCAGCTACGGAACAGGGCACATGAACACTGAAGCTTTCTTT
- | TRBJ1-2 | few | TRBV7-2 | CASSPQGLYGYTF | TGTGCCAGCAGCCCCCAGGGTCTCTATGGCTACACCTTC
TRBD2 | TRBJ2-7 | once | TRBV7-7 | CASSFGSMPSGKVYEQYF | TGTGCCAGCAGCTTCGGTAGTATGCCTAGCGGGAAAGTTTACGAGCAGTACTTC
TRBD2 | TRBJ2-7 | - | TRBV18 | CASSPLAGGSSYEQYF | TGTGCCAGCTCACCACTAGCGGGAGGGAGCTCCTACGAGCAGTACTTC
TRBD2 | TRBJ2-2 | few | TRBV6-1 | CASSERKREVGELFF | TGTGCCAGCAGTGAAAGAAAGCGGGAGGTCGGGGAGCTGTTTTTT
- | TRBJ1-6 | - | TRBV27 | CASSLSKLPGGHSPLHF | TGTGCCAGCAGTTTATCGAAGCTTCCCGGGGGGCATTCACCCCTCCACTTT
- | TRBJ1-2 | once | TRBV18 | CASSPASRGYGYTF | TGTGCCAGCTCACCGGCGAGCAGGGGATATGGCTACACCTTC
- | TRBJ2-7 | - | TRBV15 | CATSRDRGYEQYF | TGTGCCACCAGCAGAGACAGGGGCTACGAGCAGTACTTC
- | TRBJ2-1 | - | TRBV7-2 | CASSRRLPGKDEQFF | TGTGCCAGCAGCCGCCGCCTTCCGGGGAAGGATGAGCAGTTCTTC
TRBD1 | TRBJ2-3 | once | TRBV5-1 | CASSYGQGGSAWRDTQYF | TGCGCCAGCAGTTATGGACAGGGAGGATCAGCCTGGAGAGATACGCAGTATTTT
TRBD1 | TRBJ1-2 | - | TRBV4-3 | CASSQGDSYGYTF | TGCGCCAGCAGCCAAGGGGACAGCTATGGCTACACCTTC
TRBD1 | TRBJ2-7 | - | TRBV6-1 | CASRDRGPYEQYF | TGTGCCAGCAGGGACAGGGGACCCTACGAGCAGTACTTC
TRBD1 | TRBJ2-2 | - | TRBV7-9 | CASSSTPKTGVFRELFF | TGTGCCAGCAGCTCCACCCCGAAGACAGGGGTGTTCAGGGAGCTGTTTTTT
- | TRBJ2-7 | - | TRBV18 | CASSPLDSRDNSYEQYF | TGTGCCAGCTCACCCCTGGACAGCCGGGACAACTCCTACGAGCAGTACTTC
- | TRBJ2-7 | - | TRBV4-3 | CASSQGWESSYEQYF | TGCGCCAGCAGCCAAGGATGGGAGAGCTCCTACGAGCAGTACTTC
- | TRBJ1-2 | - | TRBV6-6 | CASSLQYGYTF | TGTGCCAGCAGTCTGCAGTATGGCTACACCTTC
- | TRBJ2-7 | - | TRBV2 | CAIFKQKAAYEQYF | TGTGCTATTTTCAAGCAGAAGGCGGCATACGAGCAGTACTTC
TRBD2 | TRBJ2-5 | - | TRBV5-4 | CASSSGIAGAGETQYF | TGTGCCAGCAGCTCCGGAATAGCGGGGGCTGGGGAGACCCAGTACTTC
TRBD2 | TRBJ2-7 | - | TRBV4-2 | CASSQLLALSSYEQYF | TGTGCCAGCAGCCAACTACTAGCGTTAAGCTCCTACGAGCAGTACTTC